The next 28 T cell receptor beta chains were all read from a single sample in a study of control samples from healthy donors and cancer patients (dated by TCRdb to about 2020). Receptor libraries were prepared by the immunoSEQ multiplex PCR assay. Here the immuneACCESS table is served through TCRdb, limited to in-frame sequences with V and J called. Missing clones are a known gap in these copies; in checked studies unresolved V genes cover under half, and the rest lacks a known reason. The sample table lists some 64,000 clones, approximately 90% of them with a count of one. The ten largest make up around 1.2% of the sample. Sequenced sample: PBMCs. Every receptor here comes from a woman between 45 and 60 years old with colorectal cancer.

The chain is built from TRBV10-1 and TRBJ1-1, with 8 nucleotides matching TRBD1. The junction had 4 bases not matched to a gene; V was cut back by 4 bases and J by 3 bases. The CDR3 totals 14 residues. Germline values: CDR1 WNHNN, CDR2 SYGVQD (reference sequence). CDR3 in amino acids: CASSAQTGDTEAFF. DNA for the CDR3: TGCGCCAGCAGTGCCCAGACAGGGGACACTGAAGCTTTCTTT.

The CDR3 spells CAILRSGAIRDTQYF. The CDR3 region has the DNA TGTGCCATCCTCCGTAGCGGGGCCATTAGAGATACGCAGTATTTT. The rearrangement links TRBV21-1 to TRBJ2-3; TRBD2 was called by the table and not checked on the DNA. TRBV21-1 is described as a pseudogene. CDR3 length equals 15 residues.

This clone has only a few counts. CDR3: CASSPRGADTQYF. The CDR3 coding sequence is TGTGCCAGCTCACCAAGGGGCGCAGATACGCAGTATTTT. V usage is TRBV18 and J usage is TRBJ2-3; TRBD1 is a possible D gene (5 bases). Per the germline V gene, CDR1 is KGHSH and CDR2 is LQKENI. This CDR3 contains 13 residues. The ends were cut back, 2 bases at V and 4 bases at J, with 7 bases in the middle.

This chain joins TRBV5-6 and TRBJ2-5, with 7 nucleotides matching TRBD1. In germline, CDR1 is SGHDT, CDR2 YYEEEE. With 0 bases clipped from V and 2 bases from J, the junction kept 7 bases outside the gene matches. The CDR3 contains 16 residues. In DNA form, the CDR3 reads TGTGCCAGCAGCTTGGGGGCCGGGACAGATCAAGAGACCCAGTACTTC. Residues: CASSLGAGTDQETQYF.

This chain links TRBV5-8 with TRBJ1-4; 9 bases map to TRBD1. CDR3 length: 14 amino acids. The germline gives CDR1 SGHTS, CDR2 YDEGEE. Losses at the gene ends were 6 bases for V and 8 bases for J; bases not matched to a gene: 8. CDR3 nucleotides: TGTGCCAGCATCGGACAGGGGCAGAGGGAAAAACTGTTTTTT. Its translation: CASIGQGQREKLFF.

This chain joins TRBV5-6 and TRBJ2-7; D remains unclear. In germline, CDR1 is SGHDT, CDR2 YYEEEE. V lost 0 bases and J 0 bases, leaving 4 bases between the germline ends. The CDR3 spans 13 residues. The DNA of the CDR3 is TGTGCCAGCAGCTTGGTCAGCTCCTACGAGCAGTACTTC. It encodes CASSLVSSYEQYF.

The V gene is TRBV6-5, the J gene TRBJ1-1, with D hard to call. The V end was cut by 4 bases, the J end by 7 bases, with 7 bases between. The length of the CDR3 is 11 residues. Germline values: CDR1 MNHEY, CDR2 SVGAGI. CDR3 bases: TGTGCCAGCAGTTTTGGTCGTGAAGCTTTCTTT. This translates into CASSFGREAFF.

The chain employs TRBV19 and TRBJ1-4; unclear D gene. The germline V and J ends were trimmed by 4 bases and 6 bases, with 9 bases remaining between them. This CDR3 region has 13 residues. Germline V gene data show CDR1 as LNHDA and CDR2 as SQIVND (reference sequence). This CDR3 reads CASSRLSDEKLFF. DNA for the CDR3: TGTGCCAGTAGTAGGCTCTCAGATGAAAAACTGTTTTTT. Full variable domain (remainder filled in from reference TRBV19 and TRBJ1-4): DGGITQSPKYLFRKEGQNVTLSCEQNLNHDAMYWYRQDPGQGLRLIYYSQIVNDFQKGDIAEGYSVSREKKESFPLTVTSAQKNPTAFYLCASSRLSDEKLFFGSGTQLSVL.

This rearrangement joins TRBV29-1 to TRBJ2-1; 7 positions agree with TRBD2. CDR1 is SQVTM and CDR2 is ANQGSEA in the germline V gene. This CDR3 is 13 amino acids long. After removal of 6 bases from V and 6 bases from J, the junction contained 8 bases not matched to a gene. The CDR3 region has the DNA TGCAGCGTCGACAGCGGGGTGATCAATGAGCAGTTCTTC. This sequence encodes CSVDSGVINEQFF.

The chain recombines TRBV28 with TRBJ1-1; 10 bases are a match to TRBD1. This CDR3 contains 16 residues. Germline V CDR1 and CDR2: MDHEN, SYDVKM. V trimming: 6 bases; J trimming: 3 bases; junction bases outside the gene matches: 10. The DNA of the CDR3 is TGTGCCAGCAGCCGAGACCGAGGGACAGGGGACACTGAAGCTTTCTTT. Protein sequence: CASSRDRGTGDTEAFF.

This clone occurred once. The chain joins TRBV23-1 to TRBJ1-2, with D unresolved. TRBV23-1 is marked as an open reading frame, function uncertain. V was pared by 7 bases and J by 2 bases, with 17 bases between. The CDR3 length is 15 residues. The CDR3 is CASIARQIVNYGYTF. The CDR3 DNA reads as TGCGCCAGCATTGCTCGGCAGATAGTAAACTATGGCTACACCTTC.

This rearrangement joins TRBV6-1 to TRBJ2-7; TRBD1 is a possible D gene (6 bases). V lost 3 bases to trimming and J lost 6 bases, with 15 bases between them. The CDR3 has 14 amino acids. Germline CDR1 and CDR2: MNHNS and SASEGT. CDR3 region: CASSDGGGSVEQYF. The DNA for the CDR3 is TGTGCCAGCAGTGATGGGGGCGGAAGCGTCGAGCAGTACTTC.

The J gene is TRBJ2-7, the V gene TRBV10-3; D gene ambiguous. Deletions cut 6 bases from V and 6 bases from J, with 9 bases between. CDR3 length: 11 residues. Germline V lookup: CDR1 ENHRY, CDR2 SYGVKD. CDR3 sequence: CAISREGEQYF. The CDR3 DNA follows: TGTGCCATCAGCCGAGAAGGCGAGCAGTACTTC.

The gene calls are TRBV15 and TRBJ2-5, with a possible D match to TRBD2 (5 bases). The length of the CDR3 is 13 residues. The V and J ends lost 5 bases and 1 base respectively, with 8 bases between them. CDR1 LNHNV and CDR2 YYDKDF come from the germline V gene (reference sequence). The CDR3 here is CATSGGSQETQYF. The CDR3 nucleotides read TGTGCCACCAGCGGAGGATCCCAAGAGACCCAGTACTTC.

The chain carries TRBV5-6 and TRBJ2-1; 8 bases align to TRBD1. The germline V gene has CDR1 SGHDT and CDR2 YYEEEE. The CDR3 contains 13 residues. V lost 7 bases and J lost 5; bases outside the gene matches: 5. The CDR3: CASRDRHNNEQFF. The CDR3 DNA reads TGTGCCAGCCGGGACAGGCATAACAATGAGCAGTTCTTC.

About this clone: This specimen includes other DNA sequences encoding the same CDR3. This rearrangement joins TRBV19 to TRBJ1-2, with a tentative D call TRBD1 (5 bases). CDR1 and CDR2 (germline): LNHDA, SQIVND (reference sequence). V lost 3 bases, J lost 8 bases, and 10 bases lay in between. The CDR3 covers 12 residues. The CDR3 nucleotides read TGTGCCAGTAGTATTGCGGGGGAGGGCTACACCTTC. Protein product: CASSIAGEGYTF.

J is TRBJ2-5 and V is TRBV2, with 10 bases aligning to TRBD2. This CDR3 region has 18 residues. Trimming cost V 4 bases and J 5 bases; bases outside gene matches: 16. Germline CDR1 is SNHLY and CDR2 is FYNNEI. The CDR3 DNA reads as TGTGCCAGCAGTGTCGAGGGTTACGAGCGGGAGGGCCGCGAGACCCAGTACTTC. Translation: CASSVEGYEREGRETQYF.

This sequence joins TRBV28 and TRBJ2-1; 11 bases align to TRBD2. Trimming at V came to 2 bases and at J to 6 bases, leaving 3 bases not matched to a gene. Germline values: CDR1 MDHEN, CDR2 SYDVKM. CDR3 length equals 15 residues. The CDR3 DNA sequence: TGTGCCAGCAGTTTAAGTACTAGCGGGAGCAATGAGCAGTTCTTC. Encoded protein: CASSLSTSGSNEQFF.

V and J are TRBV18 and TRBJ1-3; D is unresolved. The CDR3 extends over 15 amino acids. The ends were cut back, 5 bases at V and 2 bases at J, with 13 bases in the middle. Germline V gene sequence: CDR1 KGHSH, CDR2 LQKENI. The CDR3 DNA is TGTGCCAGCTCAAGGTTGGACCCTACTGGAAACACCATATATTTT. Translated: CASSRLDPTGNTIYF. Full variable domain (remainder filled in from reference TRBV18 and TRBJ1-3): NAGVMQNPRHLVRRRGQEARLRCSPMKGHSHVYWYRQLPEEGLKFMVYLQKENIIDESGMPKERFSAEFPKEGPSILRIQQVVRGDSAAYFCASSRLDPTGNTIYFGEGSWLTVV.

The chain combines TRBV6-8 with TRBJ2-1, with D perhaps TRBD2 (5 bases). The CDR3 is made up of 17 amino acids. Trimming took 2 bases from V and 2 from J, leaving 16 bases between them. Germline V gene data show CDR1 as MNHGY and CDR2 as SAAAGT. CDR3 residues: CASSYVTPGVPYNEQFF. The CDR3, as DNA: TGTGCCAGCAGTTACGTAACCCCCGGGGTTCCCTACAATGAGCAGTTCTTC.

Comments on this clone: Other DNA sequences in this sample translate to the same CDR3. The chain couples TRBV29-1 to TRBJ1-1; 9 bases agree with TRBD1. Germline CDR1 is SQVTM and CDR2 is ANQGSEA. CDR3 size: 14 residues. After removal of 1 base from V and 5 bases from J, the junction contained 5 bases not matched to a gene. The CDR3 coding sequence is TGCAGCGTTGAAGCCGGGACAGGGAGGACTGAAGCTTTCTTT. Protein sequence: CSVEAGTGRTEAFF. The variable domain in full, with the rest retrieved from reference TRBV29-1 and TRBJ1-1, is SAVISQKPSRDICQRGTSLTIQCQVDSQVTMMFWYRQQPGQSLTLIATANQGSEATYESGFVIDKFPISRPNLTFSTLTVSNMSPEDSSIYLCSVEAGTGRTEAFFGQGTRLTVV.

This chain connects TRBV6-6 to TRBJ1-2; no definite D call. The CDR3 is made up of 13 amino acids. CDR1 is MNHNY, CDR2 SVGAGI, per germline (reference sequence). V gave up 2 bases and J gave up 8 bases, with 12 bases separating them. CDR3 DNA sequence: TGTGCCAGCAGTTACGAGGAGTATAGAGGCTACACCTTC. Its translation is CASSYEEYRGYTF.

The chain combines TRBV11-1 with TRBJ2-1; D might be TRBD2 (6 bases). Germline lookup yields CDR1 SGHAT and CDR2 FQDESV (reference sequence). The CDR3 spans 15 residues. V was pared by 6 bases and J by 0 bases, with 12 bases between. CDR3 region: CASRFSGYSYNEQFF. The CDR3 nucleotides read TGTGCCAGCAGGTTCAGCGGGTACTCCTACAATGAGCAGTTCTTC. Based on the CDR3 plus reference TRBV11-1 and TRBJ2-1, the full variable domain is EAEVAQSPRYKITEKSQAVAFWCDPISGHATLYWYRQILGQGPELLVQFQDESVVDDSQLPKDRFSAERLKGVDSTLKIQPAELGDSAMYLCASRFSGYSYNEQFFGPGTRLTVL.

This clone occurred a few times. The chain employs TRBV25-1 and TRBJ2-7; the D gene is possibly TRBD2 (6 bases). V was trimmed by 2 bases and J by 4 bases, leaving 15 bases between them. The CDR3 is 15 residues long. Germline V gene data show CDR1 as MGHDK and CDR2 as SYGVNS. This CDR3 reads CASSERTPGRYEQYF. CDR3 coding DNA: TGTGCCAGCAGTGAACGTACGCCGGGGAGGTACGAGCAGTACTTC.

The gene calls are TRBV19 and TRBJ1-1, with D possibly TRBD1 on 6 matching bases. There are 14 residues in the CDR3. Deletions cut 7 bases from V and 1 base from J, with 13 bases between. The germline gives CDR1 LNHDA, CDR2 SQIVND (reference sequence). The CDR3 loop is CASTADSWNTEAFF. The CDR3 bases are TGTGCCAGTACCGCGGACAGTTGGAACACTGAAGCTTTCTTT.

The V and J genes are TRBV19 and TRBJ1-2, with D unclear. This CDR3 has 13 amino acids. With 6 bases removed from V and 4 bases from J, the gap between germline ends came to 12 bases. CDR1 and CDR2 (germline): LNHDA, SQIVND (reference sequence). In nucleotides, the CDR3 is TGTGCCAGTAGCCCGGGGAGCGTCTATGGCTACACCTTC. Its translation is CASSPGSVYGYTF.

The rearrangement links TRBV14 to TRBJ2-7, with 7 bases identical to TRBD1. The CDR3 extends over 13 amino acids. Trimming removed 1 base from V and 6 bases from J; junction bases left unmatched: 3. Germline V gene lookup returns CDR1 SGHDN and CDR2 FVKESK. In DNA, the CDR3 is TGTGCCAGCAGCCAAGTGCCAGGGGGCGAGCAGTACTTC. It specifies CASSQVPGGEQYF.

V is TRBV4-2 and J is TRBJ2-1; perhaps TRBD2 as D (7 bases). This CDR3 has 17 residues. Germline CDR1 LGHNA, CDR2 YNFKEQ. Trimming removed 4 bases from V and 5 bases from J, with 21 bases in between. The CDR3 sequence is CASSPNRGGEWNNEQFF. The CDR3 DNA reads TGTGCCAGCAGCCCAAATCGCGGGGGCGAGTGGAACAATGAGCAGTTCTTC.